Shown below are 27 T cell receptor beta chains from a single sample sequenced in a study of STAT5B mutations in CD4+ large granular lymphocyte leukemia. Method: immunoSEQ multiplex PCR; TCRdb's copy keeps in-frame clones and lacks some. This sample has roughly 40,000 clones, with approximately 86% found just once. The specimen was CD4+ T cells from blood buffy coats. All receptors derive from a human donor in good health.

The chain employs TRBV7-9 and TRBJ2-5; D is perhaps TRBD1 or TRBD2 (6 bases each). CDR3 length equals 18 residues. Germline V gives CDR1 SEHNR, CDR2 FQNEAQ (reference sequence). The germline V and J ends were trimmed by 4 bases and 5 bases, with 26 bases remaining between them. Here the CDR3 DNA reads TGTGCCAGCAGCTACGCTTCGAAGGGGGTGGGAGGCGGGGAGACCCAGTACTTC. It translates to CASSYASKGVGGGETQYF.

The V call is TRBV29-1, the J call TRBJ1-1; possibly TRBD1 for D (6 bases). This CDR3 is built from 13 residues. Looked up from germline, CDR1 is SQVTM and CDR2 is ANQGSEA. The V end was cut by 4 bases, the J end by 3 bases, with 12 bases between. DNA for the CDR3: TGCAGCGTTGTCACAGGGAGGGACACTGAAGCTTTCTTT. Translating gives CSVVTGRDTEAFF.

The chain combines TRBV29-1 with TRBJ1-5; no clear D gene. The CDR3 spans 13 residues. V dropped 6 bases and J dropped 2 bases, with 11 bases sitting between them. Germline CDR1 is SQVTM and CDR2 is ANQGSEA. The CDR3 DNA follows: TGCAGCGTGACGGTCGATGGCAATCAGCCCCAGCATTTT. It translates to CSVTVDGNQPQHF. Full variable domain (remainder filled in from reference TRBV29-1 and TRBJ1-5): SAVISQKPSRDICQRGTSLTIQCQVDSQVTMMFWYRQQPGQSLTLIATANQGSEATYESGFVIDKFPISRPNLTFSTLTVSNMSPEDSSIYLCSVTVDGNQPQHFGDGTRLSIL.

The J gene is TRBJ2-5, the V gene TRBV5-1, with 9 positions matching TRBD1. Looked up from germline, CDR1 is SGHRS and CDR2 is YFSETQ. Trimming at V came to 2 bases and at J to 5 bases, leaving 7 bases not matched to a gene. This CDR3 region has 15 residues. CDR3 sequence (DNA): TGCGCCAGCAGCTTATTAACAGGGGGCGAGGAGACCCAGTACTTC. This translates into CASSLLTGGEETQYF.

The CDR3 reads CASSSPGLAGGPRRSEQYF. The CDR3 DNA is TGTGCCAGCAGTTCCCCGGGACTAGCGGGAGGGCCGCGAAGAAGCGAGCAGTACTTC. The rearrangement uses TRBV27 and TRBJ2-7; 16 bases are a match to TRBD2. The germline V gene has CDR1 MNHEY and CDR2 SMNVEV (reference sequence). This CDR3 region has 19 residues. The V gene end was trimmed by 4 bases and the J gene end by 6 bases; junction bases not matched to a gene: 15.

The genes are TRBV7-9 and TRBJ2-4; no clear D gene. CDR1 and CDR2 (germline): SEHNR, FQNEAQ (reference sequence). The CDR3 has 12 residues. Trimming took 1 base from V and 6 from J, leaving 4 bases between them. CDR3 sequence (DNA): TGTGCCAGCAGCTTAGGTGTAAACATTCAGTACTTC. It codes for CASSLGVNIQYF.

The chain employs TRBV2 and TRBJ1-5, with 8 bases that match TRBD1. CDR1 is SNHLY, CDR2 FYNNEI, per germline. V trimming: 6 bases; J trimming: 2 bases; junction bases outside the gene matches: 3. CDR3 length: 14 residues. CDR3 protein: CASRPTGGNQPQHF. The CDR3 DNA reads TGTGCCAGCAGGCCGACAGGGGGCAATCAGCCCCAGCATTTT.

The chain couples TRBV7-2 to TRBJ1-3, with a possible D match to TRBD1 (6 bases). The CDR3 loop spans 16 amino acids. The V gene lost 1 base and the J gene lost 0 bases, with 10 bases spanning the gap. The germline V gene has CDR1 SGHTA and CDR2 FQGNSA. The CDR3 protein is CASSLVQGSSGNTIYF. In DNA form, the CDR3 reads TGTGCCAGCAGCTTAGTACAGGGAAGCTCTGGAAACACCATATATTTT.

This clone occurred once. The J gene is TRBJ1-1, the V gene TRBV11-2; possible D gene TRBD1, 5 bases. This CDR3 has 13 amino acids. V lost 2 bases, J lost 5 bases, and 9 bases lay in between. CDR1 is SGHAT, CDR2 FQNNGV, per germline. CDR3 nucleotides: TGTGCCAGCAGCTTACGGGAGGGGACTGAAGCTTTCTTT. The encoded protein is CASSLREGTEAFF.

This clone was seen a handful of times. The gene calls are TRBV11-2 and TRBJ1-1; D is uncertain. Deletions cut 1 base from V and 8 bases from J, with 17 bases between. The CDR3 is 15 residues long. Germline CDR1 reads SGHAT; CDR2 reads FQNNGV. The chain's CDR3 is CASSLVGSDQGEAFF. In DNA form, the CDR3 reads TGTGCCAGCAGCTTAGTCGGTAGTGATCAAGGGGAAGCTTTCTTT.

CDR3 loop: CASSSPGLAPYNEQFF. The CDR3 DNA follows: TGTGCCAGCAGCTCCCCGGGACTAGCGCCCTACAATGAGCAGTTCTTC. V is TRBV7-9 and J is TRBJ2-1, with 10 bases fitting TRBD2. The CDR3 consists of 16 residues. Unmatched junction bases numbered 5, after V lost 4 bases and J lost 2 bases. CDR1 is SEHNR, CDR2 FQNEAQ, per germline (reference sequence). Looking up the rest from reference TRBV7-9 and TRBJ2-1 gives the full variable domain: DTGVSQNPRHKITKRGQNVTFRCDPISEHNRLYWYRQTLGQGPEFLTYFQNEAQLEKSRLLSDRFSAERPKGSFSTLEIQRTEQGDSAMYLCASSSPGLAPYNEQFFGPGTRLTVL.

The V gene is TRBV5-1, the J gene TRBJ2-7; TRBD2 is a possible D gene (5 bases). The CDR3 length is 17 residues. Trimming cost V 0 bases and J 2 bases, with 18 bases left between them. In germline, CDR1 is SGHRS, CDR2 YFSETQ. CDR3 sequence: CASSLAGTTGLAYEQYF. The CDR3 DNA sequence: TGCGCCAGCAGCTTGGCAGGCACGACGGGATTGGCCTACGAGCAGTACTTC.

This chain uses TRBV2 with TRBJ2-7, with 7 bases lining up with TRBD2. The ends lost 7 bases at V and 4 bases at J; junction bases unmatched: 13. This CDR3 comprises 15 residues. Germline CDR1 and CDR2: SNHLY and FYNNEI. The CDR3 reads CASTGALTSVYEQYF. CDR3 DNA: TGTGCCAGCACGGGAGCACTAACTAGCGTTTACGAGCAGTACTTC.

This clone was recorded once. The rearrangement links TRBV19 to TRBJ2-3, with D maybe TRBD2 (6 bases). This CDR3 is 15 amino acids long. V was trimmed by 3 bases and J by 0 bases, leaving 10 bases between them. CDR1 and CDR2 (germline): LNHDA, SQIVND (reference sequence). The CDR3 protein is CASSMSGPSTDTQYF. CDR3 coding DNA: TGTGCCAGTAGTATGAGCGGGCCGAGCACAGATACGCAGTATTTT.

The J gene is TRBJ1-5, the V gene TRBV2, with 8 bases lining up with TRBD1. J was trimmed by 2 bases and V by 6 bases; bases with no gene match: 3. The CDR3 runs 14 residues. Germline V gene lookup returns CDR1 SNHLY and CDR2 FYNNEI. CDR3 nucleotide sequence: TGTGCCAGCAGCGGACAGGGCCGCAATCAGCCCCAGCATTTT. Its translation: CASSGQGRNQPQHF.

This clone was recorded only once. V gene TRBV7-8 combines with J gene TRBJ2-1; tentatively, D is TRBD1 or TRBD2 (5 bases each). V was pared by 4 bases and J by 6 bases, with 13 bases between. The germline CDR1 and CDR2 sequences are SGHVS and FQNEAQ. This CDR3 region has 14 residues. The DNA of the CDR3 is TGTGCCAGCAGCTCCCAAGAGGGGCCCAATGAGCAGTTCTTC. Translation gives CASSSQEGPNEQFF.

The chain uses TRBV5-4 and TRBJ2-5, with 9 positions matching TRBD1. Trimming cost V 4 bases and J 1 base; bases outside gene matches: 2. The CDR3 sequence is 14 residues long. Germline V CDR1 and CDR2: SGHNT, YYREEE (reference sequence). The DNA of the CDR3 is TGTGCCAGCAGCCAACAGGGGGCCCAAGAGACCCAGTACTTC. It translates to CASSQQGAQETQYF.

The CDR3 sequence is CASSFSGTGKTEQYF. CDR3 sequence (DNA): TGTGCCAGCAGCTTCTCCGGGACAGGGAAAACCGAGCAGTACTTC. This sequence joins TRBV7-2 and TRBJ2-7; 9 bases fit TRBD1. The CDR3 sequence is 15 residues long. V gave up 3 bases and J gave up 6 bases; unmatched junction bases: 9. CDR1 is SGHTA, CDR2 FQGNSA, per germline.

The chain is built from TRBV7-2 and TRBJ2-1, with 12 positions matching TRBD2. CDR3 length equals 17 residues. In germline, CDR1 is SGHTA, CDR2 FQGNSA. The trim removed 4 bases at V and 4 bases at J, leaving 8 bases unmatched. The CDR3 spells CASSSGGTSGLYNEQFF. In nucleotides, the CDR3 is TGTGCCAGCAGCTCAGGGGGGACTAGCGGGCTATACAATGAGCAGTTCTTC.

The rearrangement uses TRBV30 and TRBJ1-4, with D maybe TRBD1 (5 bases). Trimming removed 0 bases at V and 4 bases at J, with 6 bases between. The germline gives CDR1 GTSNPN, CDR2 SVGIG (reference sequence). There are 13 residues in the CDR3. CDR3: CAWSVQVNEKLFF. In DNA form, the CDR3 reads TGTGCCTGGAGTGTACAGGTTAATGAAAAACTGTTTTTT.

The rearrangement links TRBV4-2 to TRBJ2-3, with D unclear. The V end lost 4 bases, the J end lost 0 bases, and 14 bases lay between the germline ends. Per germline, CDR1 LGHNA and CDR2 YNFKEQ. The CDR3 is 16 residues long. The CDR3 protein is CASSPYWQHSTDTQYF. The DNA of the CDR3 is TGTGCCAGCAGCCCTTACTGGCAGCATAGCACAGATACGCAGTATTTT.

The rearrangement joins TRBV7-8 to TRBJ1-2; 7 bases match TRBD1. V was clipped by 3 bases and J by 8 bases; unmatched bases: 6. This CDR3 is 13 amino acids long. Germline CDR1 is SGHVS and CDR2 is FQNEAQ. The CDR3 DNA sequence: TGTGCCAGCAGCTTGGACAGGCGGGAGGGCTACACCTTC. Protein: CASSLDRREGYTF.

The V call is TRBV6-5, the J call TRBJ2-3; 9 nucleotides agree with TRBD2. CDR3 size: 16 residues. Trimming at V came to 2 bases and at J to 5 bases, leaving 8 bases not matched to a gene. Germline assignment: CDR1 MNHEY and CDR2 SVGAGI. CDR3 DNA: TGTGCCAGCAGTTACGGAGGCGGGAGGGCGAGAGATACGCAGTATTTT. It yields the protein CASSYGGGRARDTQYF.

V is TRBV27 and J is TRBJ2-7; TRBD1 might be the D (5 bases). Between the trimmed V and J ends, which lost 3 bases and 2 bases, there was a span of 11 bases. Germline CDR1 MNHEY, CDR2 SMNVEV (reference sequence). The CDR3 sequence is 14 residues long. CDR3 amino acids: CASSLKGVPYEQYF. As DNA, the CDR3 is TGTGCCAGCAGTTTGAAAGGGGTTCCCTACGAGCAGTACTTC.

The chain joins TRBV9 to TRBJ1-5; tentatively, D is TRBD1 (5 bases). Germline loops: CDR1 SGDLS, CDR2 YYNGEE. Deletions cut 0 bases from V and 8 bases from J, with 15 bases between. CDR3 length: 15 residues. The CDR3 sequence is CASSVAPTVTEPQHF. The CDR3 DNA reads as TGTGCCAGCAGCGTAGCCCCGACAGTAACGGAGCCCCAGCATTTT.

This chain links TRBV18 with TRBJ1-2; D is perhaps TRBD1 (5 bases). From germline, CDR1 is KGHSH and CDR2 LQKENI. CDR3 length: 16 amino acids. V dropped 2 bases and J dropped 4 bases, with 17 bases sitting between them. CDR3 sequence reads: CASSPTPGQQLYGYTF. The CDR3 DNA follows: TGTGCCAGCTCACCAACCCCGGGGCAGCAACTCTATGGCTACACCTTC.

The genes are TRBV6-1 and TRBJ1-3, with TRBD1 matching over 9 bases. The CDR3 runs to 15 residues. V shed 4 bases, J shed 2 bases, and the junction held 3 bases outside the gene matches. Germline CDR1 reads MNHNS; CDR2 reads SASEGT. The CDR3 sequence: CASSAQGATGNTIYF. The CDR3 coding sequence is TGTGCCAGCAGTGCACAGGGGGCAACTGGAAACACCATATATTTT.